The 11 T cell receptor beta chains below come from one sample, sequenced in a study of metastatic and nonmetastatic thyroid tumors. Patients underwent thyroid surgery, and none had received any treatment before it. TCRdb re-called the PCR reads with MiXCR. The sample yields about 40,000 clones, 13% seen once. Input material: blood. These receptors were collected from a female donor with papillary thyroid cancer or a benign thyroid nodule (not recorded which). Some clones in this sample may be carry-over from other donors' samples.

This clone has ten or more counts. The genes are TRBV15 and TRBJ2-7; D is undetermined. The CDR3 extends over 14 amino acids. V lost 3 bases, J lost 4 bases, and 13 bases lay in between. CDR1 and CDR2 from the germline V gene are LNHNV and YYDKDF (reference sequence). The CDR3 here is CATSSKRSGYEQYF. The CDR3 DNA follows: TGTGCCACCAGCAGCAAGCGATCGGGTTACGAGCAGTACTTC.

A few counts support this clone. The chain uses TRBV28 and TRBJ2-2; D perhaps matches TRBD2 (5 bases). The CDR3 loop spans 14 amino acids. CDR1 and CDR2 from the germline V gene are MDHEN and SYDVKM. The germline V and J ends were trimmed by 4 bases and 17 bases, with 23 bases remaining between them. The CDR3: CASSSPPNTGEFFF. CDR3 DNA sequence: TGTGCCAGCAGTTCCCCACCCAACACCGGGGAGTTTTTTTTT.

This clone was counted at least ten times. The genes are TRBV6-1 and TRBJ2-5; maybe TRBD1 (5 bases). The CDR3 totals 16 residues. Trimming took off 3 bases at V and 5 bases at J, with 19 bases between the two ends. Germline CDR1 MNHNS, CDR2 SASEGT. DNA of the CDR3: TGTGCCAGCAGTGACGCGACAGCTCGGCGACGGGAGACCCAGTACTTC. Amino acid sequence: CASSDATARRRETQYF.

A note on this clone: A clone one base away is much larger, so this may be a read error. The gene calls are TRBV12-5 and TRBJ2-5, with D unresolved. The length of the CDR3 is 11 residues. Germline CDR1 reads LGHNT; CDR2 reads FRNRAP. V lost 7 bases and J 7 bases, leaving 10 bases between the germline ends. CDR3 bases: TGTGCTAGTGTTCCCGAGGTGACCCAGTACTTC. This codes for CASVPEVTQYF. Supplemented by reference TRBV12-5 and TRBJ2-5, the full variable domain reads DARVTQTPRHKVTEMGQEVTMRCQPILGHNTVFWYRQTMMQGLELLAYFRNRAPLDDSGMPKDRFSAEMPDATLATLKIQPSEPRDSAVYFCASVPEVTQYFGPGTRLLVL.

At least ten counts were recorded for this clone. The rearrangement uses TRBV28 and TRBJ2-6; possible D gene TRBD1, 6 bases. The CDR3 covers 15 residues. Trimming took 5 bases from V and 4 from J, leaving 12 bases between them. Germline V gives CDR1 MDHEN, CDR2 SYDVKM. The chain's CDR3 is CASSPQGLGANVLTF. The CDR3, as DNA: TGTGCCAGCAGTCCACAGGGCCTCGGGGCCAACGTCCTGACTTTC.

This clone was seen only a few times. The chain uses TRBV6-5 and TRBJ2-3, with 11 bases lining up with TRBD2. The length of the CDR3 is 18 residues. Trimming took 5 bases from V and 7 from J; bases not matched to a gene: 17. CDR1 and CDR2 from the germline V gene are MNHEY and SVGAGI. CDR3 loop: CASSPRDGVTSGKHTQYF. The CDR3 DNA reads TGTGCCAGCAGTCCCCGGGACGGAGTGACTAGCGGGAAACATACGCAGTATTTT.

Comments on this clone: A clone one base away is much larger, so this may be a read error. V usage is TRBV3-1 and J usage is TRBJ2-3, with TRBD1 identical over 7 bases. The length of the CDR3 is 15 residues. The germline V gene has CDR1 LGHDT and CDR2 YNNKEL (reference sequence). The V segment lost 6 bases and the J segment 5 bases; nucleotides outside the gene matches: 11. The CDR3 coding sequence is TGTGCCAGCAGTCCTAACAGGGGATTGGTAGATACGCAGTATTTT. Translated, it gives CASSPNRGLVDTQYF.

This clone was recorded at least ten times. The rearrangement joins TRBV11-2 to TRBJ2-5, with 14 bases aligning to TRBD2. There are 16 residues in the CDR3. With 5 bases clipped from V and 3 bases from J, the junction kept 5 bases outside the gene matches. From germline, CDR1 is SGHAT and CDR2 FQNNGV. The CDR3 here is CASSTRLAGGEETQYF. CDR3 bases: TGTGCCAGCAGCACCAGACTAGCGGGGGGGGAAGAGACCCAGTACTTC.

Comment on this clone: A much larger clone differs by one base, so this may be a read error. V and J are TRBV5-6 and TRBJ1-2; D is unresolved. Trimming took 2 bases from V and 0 from J, leaving 14 bases between them. Germline V gene data show CDR1 as SGHDT and CDR2 as YYEEEE. CDR3 length: 16 amino acids. The CDR3: CASSFNGSPTNYGYTF. DNA for the CDR3: TGTGCCAGCAGCTTTAATGGCTCTCCGACTAACTATGGCTACACCTTC.

This clone showed up many times. The chain links TRBV30 to TRBJ1-4; D uncertain. This CDR3 region has 12 residues. CDR1 is GTSNPN, CDR2 SVGIG, per germline (reference sequence). With 1 base removed from V and 2 bases from J, the gap between germline ends came to 2 bases. The CDR3 spells CAWSATNEKLFF. Here the CDR3 DNA reads TGTGCCTGGAGTGCCACTAATGAAAAACTGTTTTTT.

To note about this clone: The junction departs from the called germline gene at one end, perhaps through a read error. The V gene is TRBV14, the J gene TRBJ1-3, with a possible D match to TRBD1 (5 bases). The CDR3 spans 15 residues. CDR1 is SGHDN, CDR2 FVKESK, per germline. Written as DNA, the CDR3 is TGCGCCAGCAGCCAGGGACGCTTCTCTGGAAACATCATATATTTT. Encoded protein: CASSQGRFSGNIIYF.